The 14 T cell receptor beta chains reported below all come from one sample, sequenced in a study of T cell responses to AZD1222 COVID-19 vaccine. Here immunoSEQ multiplex PCR was the method, and the copy in TCRdb shows in-frame clones only, minus some. Counted here are about 120,000 clones, about 85% occurring once; the ten biggest clones make up 1.5% to 2%. The sequencing used peripheral blood, collected on day 0 of AZD1222 vaccination. These receptors were obtained from an adult in good health.

The chain employs TRBV28 and TRBJ2-7; D gene ambiguous. Per the germline V gene, CDR1 is MDHEN and CDR2 is SYDVKM. V was trimmed by 3 bases and J by 5 bases, leaving 5 bases between them. The CDR3 consists of 11 residues. The CDR3 loop reads CASSFRNEQYF. The CDR3 DNA follows: TGTGCCAGCAGTTTCAGAAACGAGCAGTACTTC.

The rearrangement uses TRBV6-5 and TRBJ1-2; no firm D call. CDR1 is MNHEY, CDR2 SVGAGI, per germline. V lost 0 bases and J lost 6, with 14 bases in between. There are 15 residues in the CDR3. The CDR3 coding sequence is TGTGCCAGCAGTTACTCTAAGCGGGGAGTGGATGGCTACACCTTC. It specifies CASSYSKRGVDGYTF.

The CDR3, as DNA: TGTGCCAGCAGTTATGGACAGGGTAGGAGCTACACCTTC. Amino acid sequence: CASSYGQGRSYTF. The rearrangement links TRBV6-5 to TRBJ1-2; 8 positions agree with TRBD1. Germline lookup yields CDR1 MNHEY and CDR2 SVGAGI. V lost 3 bases, J lost 9 bases, and 6 bases stayed unmatched. CDR3 length: 13 residues.

The chain uses TRBV18 and TRBJ1-2; weak D call: TRBD1 (5 bases). Germline CDR1 and CDR2: KGHSH and LQKENI. Trimming cost V 6 bases and J 5 bases, with 13 bases left between them. This CDR3 spans 13 amino acids. CDR3 residues: CASSEGAEYGYTF. The CDR3 DNA follows: TGTGCCAGCTCGGAAGGGGCGGAGTATGGCTACACCTTC.

Notes on this clone: At one of its ends the junction is not consistent with the germline gene, which may arise from a read error. The genes are TRBV27 and TRBJ2-7; D may be TRBD1 (6 bases). Per the germline V gene, CDR1 is MNHEY and CDR2 is SMNVEV (reference sequence). CDR3 size: 13 residues. The CDR3 loop reads CASSLTLTGQQTF. The CDR3 DNA is TGTGCCAGCTCTCTTACCCTTACGGGACAACAAACCTTC.

V usage is TRBV29-1 and J usage is TRBJ2-7; 9 nucleotides align to TRBD2. The CDR3 runs 12 residues. V dropped 7 bases and J dropped 5; count of bases not matched to a gene: 6. CDR1 SQVTM and CDR2 ANQGSEA come from the germline V gene. The CDR3 nucleotides are TGCAGCGCTGCTAGCGGGAACGACGAGCAGTACTTC. It yields the protein CSAASGNDEQYF.

V and J are TRBV6-5 and TRBJ1-1, with D perhaps TRBD1 (5 bases). The CDR3 runs to 14 residues. Trimming left V 2 bases short and J 5 bases short, with 12 bases between. Germline loops: CDR1 MNHEY, CDR2 SVGAGI. The CDR3 DNA reads as TGTGCCAGCAGTTACCGTGCGGGGGAGACTGAAGCTTTCTTT. Amino acid sequence: CASSYRAGETEAFF.

This chain uses TRBV19 with TRBJ2-5; D gene unclear. CDR3 size: 13 residues. Trimming removed 6 bases from V and 7 bases from J, with 15 bases in between. CDR1 and CDR2 (germline): LNHDA, SQIVND (reference sequence). The CDR3 is CASRPTQVGTQYF. In DNA, the CDR3 is TGTGCCAGTAGGCCCACCCAGGTTGGGACCCAGTACTTC.

The chain carries TRBV10-3 and TRBJ1-2, with 8 bases aligning to TRBD1. The CDR3 runs 13 residues. CDR1 ENHRY and CDR2 SYGVKD come from the germline V gene. V was clipped by 2 bases and J by 7 bases; unmatched bases: 3. The CDR3 coding sequence is TGTGCCATCAGTGAGCAGGGGGCGGGTGGCTACACCTTC. It codes for CAISEQGAGGYTF.

This chain joins TRBV18 and TRBJ2-3; D is undetermined. The germline gives CDR1 KGHSH, CDR2 LQKENI. This CDR3 contains 14 residues. V gave up 0 bases and J gave up 4 bases, with 8 bases separating them. CDR3 residues: CASSPPSGADTQYF. CDR3 nucleotides: TGTGCCAGCTCACCACCCTCTGGCGCAGATACGCAGTATTTT.

The CDR3 region has the DNA TGTGCCAGCAGCGTAGATCCCATGAACACTGAAGCTTTCTTT. Its translation: CASSVDPMNTEAFF. The rearrangement uses TRBV9 and TRBJ1-1; unclear D gene. V lost 0 bases to trimming and J lost 0 bases, with 6 bases between them. The germline V gene has CDR1 SGDLS and CDR2 YYNGEE. This CDR3 comprises 14 residues.

The rearrangement links TRBV27 to TRBJ1-5; 8 nucleotides align to TRBD1. CDR1 and CDR2 from the germline V gene are MNHEY and SMNVEV (reference sequence). This CDR3 has 15 amino acids. V shed 5 bases, J shed 4 bases, and the junction held 7 bases outside the gene matches. The CDR3 protein is CASSPNRDRNQPQHF. For the CDR3, the DNA is TGTGCCAGCAGTCCAAACCGGGACAGGAATCAGCCCCAGCATTTT.

On this clone: Other DNA sequences in the same sample also yield this CDR3. The genes are TRBV14 and TRBJ1-1; D gene unclear. The CDR3 sequence is 13 residues long. The germline gives CDR1 SGHDN, CDR2 FVKESK. With 0 bases removed from V and 2 bases from J, the gap between germline ends came to 4 bases. The CDR3 nucleotides read TGTGCCAGCAGCCAAGAACTAAACACTGAAGCTTTCTTT. Amino acid sequence: CASSQELNTEAFF.

The chain combines TRBV20-1 with TRBJ1-1; 9 bases match TRBD1. V lost 3 bases and J lost 1; bases outside the gene matches: 6. This CDR3 is 15 amino acids long. CDR1 is DFQATT, CDR2 SNEGSKA, per germline (reference sequence). The CDR3 sequence: CSASKGGQGNTEAFF. CDR3 coding DNA: TGCAGTGCTAGTAAAGGGGGACAGGGGAACACTGAAGCTTTCTTT.